One and the same sample provided the 8 T cell receptor beta chains below, sequenced in a study of breast tumors, draining lymph nodes, adjacent tissues. TCRdb passed the multiplex PCR reads through MiXCR, listing each CDR3 protein once. The top ten hold about 2.2% of the sample, which has under 150,000 distinct CDR3 sequences, 21% seen once. The lymph nodes were axillary draining lymph nodes from breast cancer patients. Sequencing was performed on axillary lymph node tissue. These TCRs come from a female donor with breast cancer. Some clones in this sample may be carry-over from other donors' samples.

About this clonotype itself: A much larger clonotype is one base distant, so this may be a read error. This chain joins TRBV4-1 and TRBJ2-1; D may be TRBD1 or TRBD2 (5 bases each). Germline V gene lookup returns CDR1 MGHRA and CDR2 YSYEKL. The CDR3 contains 13 residues. Trimming removed 4 bases from V and 13 bases from J, with 17 bases in between. The CDR3 DNA is TGCGCCAGCAGCCTGGGGGTTCGGACCGCCCAGTTCTTC. It is translated as CASSLGVRTAQFF.

This clonotype came up many times. V gene TRBV28 combines with J gene TRBJ2-3; possibly TRBD2 for D (6 bases). Germline-derived CDR1 and CDR2 are MDHEN and SYDVKM. The CDR3 length is 16 residues. V was shortened by 4 bases and J by 2 bases, with 16 bases between the two germline ends. The CDR3 sequence is CASSYQSGTLTDTQYF. In nucleotides, the CDR3 is TGTGCCAGCAGTTACCAATCCGGGACTCTCACAGATACGCAGTATTTT.

About this clonotype itself: Germline and junction disagree at one end, which may indicate a read error. The chain uses TRBV5-1 and TRBJ2-1; a possible D gene is TRBD2 (6 bases). Germline V gives CDR1 SGHRS, CDR2 YFSETQ. This CDR3 has 15 residues. The CDR3 region is CTSSPLGGVQNEQFF. CDR3 bases: TGCACCAGCAGCCCGCTCGGGGGAGTTCAGAATGAGCAGTTCTTC. The full variable domain, rest sourced from reference TRBV5-1 and TRBJ2-1, is KAGVTQTPRYLIKTRGQQVTLSCSPISGHRSVSWYQQTPGQGLQFLFEYFSETQRNKGNFPGRFSGRQFSNSRSEMNVSTLELGDSALYLCTSSPLGGVQNEQFFGPGTRLTVL.

About this clonotype itself: This sequence may be a read error, since a much larger clone differs from it by one base. This rearrangement joins TRBV6-1 to TRBJ2-1, with 8 bases fitting TRBD2. The CDR3 covers 15 residues. Germline values: CDR1 MNHNS, CDR2 SASEGT. J lost 8 bases, V lost 2 bases, and 8 bases had no gene match. CDR3 nucleotides: TGTGCCAGCAGTGAAACGCGGGAGGCGGGCGATGAGCAGTTCTTC. Protein product: CASSETREAGDEQFF.

In the case of this clonotype: One base away lies a much larger clone, so this may be a sequencing read error. The chain joins TRBV28 to TRBJ1-2; possibly TRBD1 for D (6 bases). Germline V CDR1 and CDR2: MDHEN, SYDVKM. V lost 5 bases and J 4 bases, leaving 20 bases between the germline ends. The CDR3 loop spans 16 amino acids. The CDR3 DNA follows: TGTGCCAGCAGTCCCCGCGGGGGGGGGCACCTCTATGGCTACACCTTC. Translated, it gives CASSPRGGGHLYGYTF.

This clonotype showed up many times. The V gene is TRBV5-1, the J gene TRBJ2-7; D unclear. The germline V gene has CDR1 SGHRS and CDR2 YFSETQ. The length of the CDR3 is 13 residues. V was clipped by 5 bases and J by 2 bases, with 11 bases between them. The CDR3 DNA follows: TGCGCCAGCAGTGGAACGGACCCCTACGAGCAGTACTTC. It encodes CASSGTDPYEQYF.

This clonotype was counted ten times or more. The rearrangement links TRBV28 to TRBJ1-4; D uncertain. The CDR3 length is 14 residues. V was trimmed by 6 bases and J by 3 bases, leaving 11 bases between them. The germline V gene encodes CDR1 MDHEN and CDR2 SYDVKM. The DNA of the CDR3 is TGTGCCAGCAGGTCTGGGCAGGCTAATGAAAAACTGTTTTTT. It codes for CASRSGQANEKLFF.

Concerning this clonotype: One end of the junction does not line up with germline, which may come from a read error. V is TRBV4-2 and J is TRBJ1-2; weak D call: TRBD1 (5 bases). Germline V gives CDR1 LGHNA, CDR2 YNFKEQ. The CDR3 is 15 amino acids. CDR3 sequence (DNA): TGTGCCAGCAGCCAAGTAATTTCGGACAACTATGGCCACACCTTC. Its translation: CASSQVISDNYGHTF.